The clone carrying this TCR beta chain was observed a handful of times. Its antigen is as yet unknown. These data belong to a study of T cell repertoires in cytomegalovirus infection. Study-level information: Both recently identified HLA-C-restricted and well-studied HLA-B-restricted CMV epitopes were used in the study. Public TCR beta signatures indicated both CMV infection and matching HLA type.

General observations from the study: Cumulative public TCR beta family frequency identified carriers of CMV plus the relevant HLA.

Via MiXCR, TCRdb re-called the reads, giving one row per CDR3 protein. The table shows about 160,000 distinct CDR3 sequences, with roughly 22% occurring only once. In germline, CDR1 is SEHNR, CDR2 FQNEAQ (reference sequence). V lost 1 base, J lost 3 bases, and 6 bases lay in between. The CDR3 length is 13 residues. The chain joins TRBV7-9 to TRBJ1-1; D is unresolved. The sequencing used CD8+ T cells from cultured PBMCs, collected from culture after CMV antigen stimulation. The TCR comes from a human donor in good health (CMV status not recorded). Some clones in this sample may be carry-over from other donors' samples. CDR3 protein: CASSLDRYTEAFF. The CDR3 DNA is TGTGCCAGCAGCTTAGACAGATACACTGAAGCTTTCTTT.